This T cell receptor beta chain stems from a study of early T cells in non-severe SARS-CoV-2 infection. As for the study in general: Chains from this unsorted whole-blood bulk RNA could not be paired. The study's findings and limits: VDJdb matches were skewed toward anti-spike CD8 T cell responses.

The sample holds a few counts of this clonotype. What it binds is not known. Unique molecular identifiers were attached to individual cDNA molecules. TCRdb recomputed calls from the 5' RACE reads with MiXCR, one row per CDR3 protein. The table lists 55,000 to 75,000 distinct CDR3 sequences, 8% to 10% of them singletons. CDR3 length equals 15 residues. Germline V gene data show CDR1 as SGHNT and CDR2 as YYREEE (reference sequence). Deletions cut 3 bases from V and 1 base from J, with 11 bases between. The sequencing sample was made of whole blood. This TCR derives from an adult who was a healthcare worker with PCR-confirmed SARS-CoV-2 infection or an uninfected control (not recorded which). The J gene is TRBJ2-1, the V gene TRBV5-4; TRBD2 might be the D (6 bases). The CDR3, as DNA: TGTGCCAGCAGCTCCGCGGGGTTATCCTACAATGAGCAGTTCTTC. It yields the protein CASSSAGLSYNEQFF.